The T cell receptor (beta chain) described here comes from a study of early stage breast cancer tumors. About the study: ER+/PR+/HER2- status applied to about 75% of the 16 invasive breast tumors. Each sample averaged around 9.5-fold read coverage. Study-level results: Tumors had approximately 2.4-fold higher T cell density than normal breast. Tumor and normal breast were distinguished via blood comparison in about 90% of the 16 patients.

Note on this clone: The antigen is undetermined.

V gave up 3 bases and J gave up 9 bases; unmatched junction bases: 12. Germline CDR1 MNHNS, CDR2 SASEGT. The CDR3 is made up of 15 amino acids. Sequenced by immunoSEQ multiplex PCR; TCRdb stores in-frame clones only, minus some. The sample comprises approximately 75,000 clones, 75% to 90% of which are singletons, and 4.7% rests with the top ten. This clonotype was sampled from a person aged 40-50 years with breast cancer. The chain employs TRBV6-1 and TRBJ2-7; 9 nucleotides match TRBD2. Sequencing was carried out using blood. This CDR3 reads CASSEEGLAIQVQYF. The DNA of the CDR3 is TGTGCCAGCAGTGAGGAGGGACTAGCTATTCAGGTGCAGTACTTC.